Here is one T cell receptor (beta chain) with its context. This clonotype occurred a few times. Its antigen is currently not known. No base quality information exists; no much larger clone differs at one position. This sample stems from a study of Graves' ophthalmopathy and Graves' hyperthyroidism (dated by TCRdb to 2016 to 2018). As for the study more broadly: Peripheral blood was collected before any treatment was given, at the time of initial diagnosis. TCR beta repertoire signatures were used to distinguish Graves' ophthalmopathy from Graves' hyperthyroidism and to predict progression to ophthalmopathy. In total, 135 blood samples were TCR-sequenced: 43 ophthalmopathy, over 70 hyperthyroidism and roughly 17 hyperthyroidism-to-ophthalmopathy patients. To explore V-J signatures that separate ophthalmopathy from hyperthyroidism, a discovery set of about a hundred patients was enrolled, consisting of approximately 45 with ophthalmopathy and roughly 59 with stable hyperthyroidism. An independent validation cohort comprised 18 to 20 hyperthyroidism patients and 17 patients who later progressed from hyperthyroidism to ophthalmopathy. In about six hyperthyroidism patients, T-cell repertoires of thyroid tissue and blood were compared. Once sampling was done, hyperthyroidism patients were given methimazole at a starting dose of 30 mg daily, while ophthalmopathy patients were given high-dose intravenous methylprednisolone. Summary of the overall study and its limitations: Sample size was not statistically predetermined, and group allocation was not concealed from the investigators. In validation, the model predicted ophthalmopathy progression with about 70% sensitivity and approximately 75% specificity; roughly 11 predicted patients were CT-confirmed with GO in a median of 6.5 months. Among expanded thyroid clonotypes with frequency above 0.001, most also showed up in blood, which suggests that blood repertoires may reflect the thyroid immune response. In cross-validation, the 13-signature model distinguished ophthalmopathy from stable hyperthyroidism with approximately 88% sensitivity and 81.08% specificity, and in the test set the corresponding values were roughly 80% and 75%.

The germline V gene (reference sequence) yields SGHKS for CDR1 and YYEKEE for CDR2. Trimming leaves V shorter by 3 bases and J shorter by 6 bases, with the junction holding 14 bases beyond the gene matches. Counted from cysteine to phenylalanine, this CDR3 has 16 amino acids. Of the read, only the CDR3 DNA is kept; its 48 bases are in frame from base 1. The ophthalmopathy patients had moderately to severely active disease, with a Clinical Activity Score of 3 or higher, a NOSPECS grade of 4 or higher, and a disease duration of less than 3 months. Anyone with other autoimmune diseases, uncontrolled infections, pregnancy or lactation was excluded from the study. Diagnosis relied on clinical symptoms, serum thyroxine, TRAb, thyroid ultrasound and orbital computed tomography. Using Ficoll-Paque density gradient centrifugation, PBMCs were isolated from about 9.4 ml of fresh peripheral blood. Total RNA was extracted using Trizol reagent, and RNA quality was checked on an Agilent 2100 Bioanalyzer.

For repertoire sequencing, the TCR beta CDR3 regions were amplified from RNA transcripts. The first round of RT-PCR was done with HTBI primers and the Qiagen OneStep RT-PCR kit, and was followed by a second round of multiplex PCR, then size selection and purification. Libraries were sequenced paired-end with 100 bp reads on an Illumina HiSeq2000. The original pipeline was this. Reads were processed with SOAPnuke, discarding reads with adapters, uncalled bases, mean Phred below 15, or no exact constant-primer or identifier match. COPE v1.2.5 was used to merge high-quality paired reads. Each unique nucleotide sequence was defined as a clonotype, and clonotypes were aligned to IMGT TRB V, D and J references with MiTCR v1.1. The analysis was limited to V-J combinations with a frequency above 0.0001, which together covered 99% to 99.2% of the repertoires. For each V-J combination, a TCR clonal expansion and chaos score was defined as F50 clonal expansion divided by the chaos observed in the TCRdist matrix. Welch's t-statistics and random forest were used to reduce features to approximately 13 V-J combinations, which were fed into a naive Bayes classifier. The similarity between thyroid and blood repertoires was quantified using the Morisita-Horn index. The public reads were run again by TCRdb, first through fastp at Q25 and then through MiXCR, and only productive beta chains were kept. When rows share a CDR3 protein, they turn into one entry using the most common DNA and genes. The V and J calls were determined by TCRdb, not by the authors. The sample has 230,000 or so distinct CDR3 sequences on record, about 47% of them singletons. The ten largest make up around half of the sample.

The sequencing input was peripheral blood. The receptor comes from an adult man with Graves' ophthalmopathy. The V and J genes are TRBV5-5 and TRBJ1-1, with 7 central nucleotides matching TRBD1. CDR3 reads: CASSSAIGGPGAEAFF. The sequence in DNA is TGTGCCAGCAGCTCCGCGATAGGGGGCCCGGGCGCTGAAGCTTTCTTT.